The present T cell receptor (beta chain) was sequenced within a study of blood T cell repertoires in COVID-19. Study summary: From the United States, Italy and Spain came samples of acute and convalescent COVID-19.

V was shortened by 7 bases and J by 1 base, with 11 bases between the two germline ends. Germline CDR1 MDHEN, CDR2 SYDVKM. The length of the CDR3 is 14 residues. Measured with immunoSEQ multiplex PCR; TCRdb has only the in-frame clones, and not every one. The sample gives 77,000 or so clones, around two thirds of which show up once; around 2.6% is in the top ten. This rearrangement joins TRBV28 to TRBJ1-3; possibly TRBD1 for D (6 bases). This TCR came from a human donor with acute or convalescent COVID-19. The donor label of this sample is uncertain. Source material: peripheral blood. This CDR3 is CASTEQGSGNTIYF. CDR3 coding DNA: TGTGCCAGCACCGAACAGGGATCTGGAAACACCATATATTTT.